The present T cell receptor beta chain was sequenced within a study of cytomegalovirus exposure and HLA in healthy donors. Study in general: The same platform was used for the roughly 110 validation repertoires as for the 666 first-cohort repertoires, as reported in a later analysis. Points from the study as a whole: The tendency of first-cohort TCR clusters to co-occur in the roughly 120 validation repertoires was the finding of a later analysis.

Germline V gene lookup returns CDR1 SGHVS and CDR2 FQNEAQ. V was pared by 1 base and J by 4 bases, with 3 bases of the junction left unmatched. This CDR3 contains 17 residues. In this sample, this clone turned up once. Its antigen is still unknown. Only in-frame clones appear in the TCRdb table, and some are missing; sequencing was by immunoSEQ multiplex PCR. This sample has roughly 180,000 clones, with 86% found just once. The source is a man aged 25-45 years in good health and CMV-seropositive. The chain joins TRBV7-8 to TRBJ1-6, with 11 bases lining up with TRBD1. The sample was PBMCs. The CDR3 DNA sequence: TGTGCCAGCAGCTTAGGGGACAGGGGGAGATATAATTCACCCCTCCACTTT. Translated, it gives CASSLGDRGRYNSPLHF.